This T cell receptor (beta chain) stems from a study of T cells after yellow fever vaccination. TCRdb analysed the 5' RACE reads with MiXCR anew, one entry per CDR3 protein. The sample has a few hundred thousand distinct CDR3 sequences, about 3% seen once. This clonotype showed up just a few times. The V end was cut by 7 bases, the J end by 0 bases, with 11 bases between. CDR3 length equals 14 residues. This TCR derives from a man between 18 and 29 years old who received the YFV17D yellow fever vaccine. The chain uses TRBV12-3 or TRBV12-4 and TRBJ2-3; D tentatively fits TRBD1 or TRBD2 (6 bases each). The sequences come from CD4+ T cells sorted from PBMCs, collected 10 days after the yellow fever booster vaccination. The CDR3 region is CASTGGRSTDTQYF. CDR3 in DNA: TGTGCCAGCACTGGGGGGCGAAGCACAGATACGCAGTATTTT.